Sequencing of this T cell receptor beta chain was carried out in a study of beta chain features in type 1 diabetes. TCRB transcripts that were expressed got sequenced, as all of the isolated RNA had been reverse transcribed. Only in-frame clones appear in the TCRdb table, and some are missing; sequencing was by immunoSEQ multiplex PCR. This sample yields about 240,000 clones, of which 25% to 35% are seen a single time; 3% to 4% belongs to the top ten. CDR1 and CDR2 from the germline V gene are SGHNT and YYREEE (reference sequence). This CDR3 has 14 residues. V was shortened by 0 bases and J by 6 bases, with 7 bases between the two germline ends. Purity (above 95%) was reached by all sorted populations.

The receptor was derived from a man aged 30 to 39 in good health. Material: central memory CD4+ T cells from blood. V is TRBV5-4 and J is TRBJ1-6; D is ambiguous. The CDR3: CASSLERINSPLHF. CDR3 nucleotides: TGTGCCAGCAGCTTGGAACGGATTAATTCACCCCTCCACTTT.